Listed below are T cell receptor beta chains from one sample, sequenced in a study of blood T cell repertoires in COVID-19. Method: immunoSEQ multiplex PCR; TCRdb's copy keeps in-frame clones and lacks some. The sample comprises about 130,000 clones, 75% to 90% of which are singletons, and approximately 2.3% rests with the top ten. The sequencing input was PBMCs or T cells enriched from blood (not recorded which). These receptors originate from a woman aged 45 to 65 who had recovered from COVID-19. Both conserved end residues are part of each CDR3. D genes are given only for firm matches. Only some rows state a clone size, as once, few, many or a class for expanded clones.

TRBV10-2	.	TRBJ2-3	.	CASSRGSSTDTQYF	TGCGCCAGCAGTCGGGGTAGCTCCACAGATACGCAGTATTTT
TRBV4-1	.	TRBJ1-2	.	CASSISGQNYGYTF	TGCGCCAGCAGCATATCAGGACAGAACTATGGCTACACCTTC
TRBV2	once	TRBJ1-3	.	CASQGLGGNTIYF	TGTGCCAGCCAGGGTTTAGGGGGAAACACCATATATTTT
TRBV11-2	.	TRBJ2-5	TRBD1	CASSFVGTDQETQYF	TGTGCCAGCAGCTTCGTCGGGACAGACCAAGAGACCCAGTACTTC
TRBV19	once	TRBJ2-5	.	CASSTRDFQETQYF	TGTGCCAGTAGTACGCGGGACTTCCAAGAGACCCAGTACTTC
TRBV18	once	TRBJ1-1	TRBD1	CASSLSGGEAFF	TGTGCCAGCTCACTATCAGGGGGGGAAGCTTTCTTT
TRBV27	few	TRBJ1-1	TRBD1	CASHLQGANTEAFF	TGTGCCAGTCATCTCCAGGGGGCGAACACTGAAGCTTTCTTT
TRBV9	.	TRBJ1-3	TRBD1	CASSPRDSLGGNTIYF	TGTGCCAGCAGCCCCCGGGACAGCCTAGGTGGAAACACCATATATTTT
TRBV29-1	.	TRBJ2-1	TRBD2	CSVEQTGTSGGVMFF	TGCAGCGTCGAACAGACCGGGACTAGCGGGGGGGTGATGTTCTTC
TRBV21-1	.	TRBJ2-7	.	CASSKFALTYEQYF	TGTGCCAGCAGCAAATTCGCACTAACCTACGAGCAGTACTTC